This T cell receptor (beta chain) derives from a study of blood T cell repertoires in COVID-19. Assay: immunoSEQ multiplex PCR; the TCRdb copy retains only in-frame clones and omits some. The sample includes around 300,000 clones, 75% to 90% seen only once; the top ten take roughly 6%. CDR3 length equals 16 residues. Germline V gene sequence: CDR1 MNHEY, CDR2 SVGEGT. V was shortened by 5 bases and J by 0 bases, with 17 bases between the two germline ends. This clonotype originated in a woman between 45 and 60 years old with COVID-19, enrolled during active disease. The chain combines TRBV6-2 or TRBV6-3 with TRBJ2-7; no reliable D call. Sequenced sample: peripheral blood. Here the CDR3 reads CASSTGSGKYSYEQYF. The CDR3 bases are TGTGCCAGCAGTACCGGGTCCGGCAAATACTCCTACGAGCAGTACTTC.